The 27 T cell receptor beta chains below all came from one sample that was sequenced in a study of cytomegalovirus exposure and HLA in healthy donors. This PCR relied on a set of 60 Vbeta primers and 13 Jbeta primers. The data were produced by immunoSEQ multiplex PCR, yet TCRdb's version contains in-frame clones alone and is incomplete. The sample yields about 150,000 clones, approximately 68% seen once. What was sequenced was PBMCs. The receptors stem from a man aged 35 to 55 in good health and CMV-seronegative.

Notes on this clone: At one end the junction does not follow the germline gene, possibly because of a read error. The chain combines TRBV29-1 with TRBJ2-1; no clear D gene. The CDR3 is 10 residues long. Germline V gene lookup returns CDR1 SQVTM and CDR2 ANQGSEA. CDR3 bases: TGCAGCGTTGAAGATGGGCCAGCAGTCTTC. Translation gives CSVEDGPAVF.

This clone has more than one count but fewer than ten. The rearrangement uses TRBV5-6 and TRBJ1-4, with TRBD1 matching 12 bases. The CDR3 is made up of 16 amino acids. From germline, CDR1 is SGHDT and CDR2 YYEEEE. Unmatched junction bases numbered 7, after V lost 4 bases and J lost 6 bases. CDR3: CASSPGQGAPHEKLFF. CDR3 DNA: TGTGCCAGCAGCCCGGGACAGGGGGCACCACATGAAAAACTGTTTTTT. The entire variable domain, with the rest obtained from reference TRBV5-6 and TRBJ1-4, is as follows: DAGVTQSPTHLIKTRGQQVTLRCSPKSGHDTVSWYQQALGQGPQFIFQYYEEEERQRGNFPDRFSGHQFPNYSSELNVNALLLGDSALYLCASSPGQGAPHEKLFFGSGTQLSVL.

The chain recombines TRBV11-2 with TRBJ1-2, with TRBD1 identical over 8 bases. This CDR3 is built from 14 residues. V was clipped by 5 bases and J by 3 bases; unmatched bases: 5. Per germline, CDR1 SGHAT and CDR2 FQNNGV. The DNA for the CDR3 is TGTGCCAGCAGCCCGGACAGGGATGACTATGGCTACACCTTC. It codes for CASSPDRDDYGYTF.

V gene TRBV5-6 combines with J gene TRBJ2-5; 9 bases line up with TRBD1. The J call may be in error: the DNA end matches TRBJ2-7 better. The V gene's germline CDR1 is SGHDT and CDR2 YYEEEE. This CDR3 spans 16 amino acids. CDR3 sequence (DNA): TGTGCCAGCAGCCGGACGTACGGGACAGGGCTCTACGAGCAGTACTTC. This sequence encodes CASSRTYGTGLYEQYF.

There are a few counts of this clone. CDR3 in DNA: TGTGCCAGCAGCCGAGGAGGGAAAGAGACCCAGTACTTC. Protein sequence: CASSRGGKETQYF. The genes are TRBV7-2 and TRBJ2-5; D might be TRBD2 (6 bases). The V end was cut by 5 bases, the J end by 3 bases, with 10 bases between. The germline V gene has CDR1 SGHTA and CDR2 FQGNSA. This CDR3 is built from 13 residues.

The chain has TRBV28 and TRBJ2-5, with 9 bases fitting TRBD2. The trim removed 4 bases at V and 5 bases at J, leaving 11 bases unmatched. Per the germline V gene, CDR1 is MDHEN and CDR2 is SYDVKM. The CDR3 length is 16 residues. The CDR3 DNA follows: TGTGCCAGCAGTTACCCCACTATAGCGGGAGTTGAGACCCAGTACTTC. Protein sequence: CASSYPTIAGVETQYF.

This clone was picked up a small number of times. The rearrangement links TRBV13 to TRBJ1-4; no clear D. Trimming cost V 2 bases and J 8 bases, with 12 bases left between them. The V gene's germline CDR1 is PRHDT and CDR2 FYEKMQ (reference sequence). This CDR3 has 14 residues. The CDR3 bases are TGTGCCAGCAGCTTACGAGGGATTGGGGAAAAACTGTTTTTT. Amino acid sequence: CASSLRGIGEKLFF.

This clone has more than one count but fewer than ten. A read error may account for a junction end that differs from germline. The chain uses TRBV5-6 and TRBJ2-5, with D maybe TRBD2 (6 bases). Germline V gene lookup returns CDR1 SGHDT and CDR2 YYEEEE. The CDR3 is 14 amino acids. The CDR3 reads CASSWGVGGESQYF. CDR3 in DNA: TGTGCCAGCAGCTGGGGGGTAGGAGGAGAGTCCCAGTACTTC.

The chain has TRBV6-5 and TRBJ2-7; 11 bases are a match to TRBD2. Trimming took 6 bases from V and 2 from J; bases not matched to a gene: 6. The germline V gene has CDR1 MNHEY and CDR2 SVGAGI. The length of the CDR3 is 15 residues. The CDR3 protein is CASRPLAGDAYEQYF. The CDR3 DNA reads TGTGCCAGCAGGCCACTAGCGGGAGATGCCTACGAGCAGTACTTC.

This chain connects TRBV9 to TRBJ2-2; 8 bases are shared with TRBD1. The CDR3 runs 16 residues. V lost 0 bases and J lost 3; bases outside the gene matches: 4. Germline V gives CDR1 SGDLS, CDR2 YYNGEE. The CDR3 nucleotides are TGTGCCAGCAGCGTAGTTCCGACAGGGGACACCGGGGAGCTGTTTTTT. This codes for CASSVVPTGDTGELFF.

The DNA for the CDR3 is TGTGCCAGCAGTGCGCAGGGATGGTCCCTATATTATGAAAAACTGTTTTTT. As protein: CASSAQGWSLYYEKLFF. This chain uses TRBV25-1 with TRBJ1-4; possible D gene TRBD1, 5 bases. Trimming removed 4 bases from V and 6 bases from J, with 21 bases in between. Germline CDR1 MGHDK, CDR2 SYGVNS. This CDR3 spans 17 amino acids.

V and J are TRBV7-2 and TRBJ2-7; 8 bases fit TRBD2. The CDR3 is 16 residues long. Germline trimming cut 0 bases from V and 4 bases from J; bases unmatched to any gene: 8. The V gene's germline CDR1 is SGHTA and CDR2 FQGNSA. CDR3 amino acids: CASSLAVGGAHYEQYF. DNA of the CDR3: TGTGCCAGCAGCTTAGCGGTCGGGGGGGCCCATTACGAGCAGTACTTC.

In its sample, this clone was seen a few times. The junction departs from the called germline gene at one end, perhaps through a read error. The rearrangement joins TRBV27 to TRBJ1-5, with D perhaps matching TRBD1 (6 bases). This CDR3 comprises 14 residues. Per germline, CDR1 MNHEY and CDR2 SMNVEV (reference sequence). CDR3 region: CASSLSRGAGTQNF. CDR3 bases: TGTGCCAGCAGTTTAAGTCGGGGGGCAGGGACCCAGAATTTT.

V gene TRBV7-8 combines with J gene TRBJ2-7; 10 bases fit TRBD2. There are 17 residues in the CDR3. The ends lost 4 bases at V and 6 bases at J; junction bases unmatched: 15. Germline V CDR1 and CDR2: SGHVS, FQNEAQ. CDR3 sequence (DNA): TGTGCCAGCAGCTATCATTGGACTAGCGGTCGGGGGTTCGAGCAGTACTTC. Translating it yields CASSYHWTSGRGFEQYF. Full variable domain (outside the CDR3, taken from reference TRBV7-8 and TRBJ2-7): GAGVSQSPRYKVAKRGQDVALRCDPISGHVSLFWYQQALGQGPEFLTYFQNEAQLDKSGLPSDRFFAERPEGSVSTLKIQRTQQEDSAVYLCASSYHWTSGRGFEQYFGPGTRLTVT.

The chain employs TRBV2 and TRBJ1-2; 8 bases align to TRBD1. CDR3 size: 17 residues. Germline CDR1 and CDR2: SNHLY and FYNNEI. V lost 8 bases to trimming and J lost 1 base; unmatched junction nucleotides: 15. The CDR3 nucleotides read TGTGCCAGCCCCCGTCCCGGGACAGGCCGAGGTAACTATGGCTACACCTTC. This encodes CASPRPGTGRGNYGYTF.

The V call is TRBV29-1, the J call TRBJ2-5; maybe TRBD1 (6 bases). The CDR3 loop spans 13 amino acids. The V gene lost 7 bases and the J gene lost 4 bases, with 16 bases spanning the gap. Germline CDR1 SQVTM, CDR2 ANQGSEA. CDR3 region: CSAKTTGSETQYF. The CDR3 DNA sequence: TGCAGCGCAAAAACGACAGGTTCAGAGACCCAGTACTTC.

The sample holds a few counts of this clone. The genes are TRBV5-8 and TRBJ2-1; 7 bases fit TRBD1. The germline V gene has CDR1 SGHTS and CDR2 YDEGEE. CDR3 length: 16 residues. Losses at the gene ends were 2 bases for V and 6 bases for J; bases not matched to a gene: 11. CDR3 protein: CASSFYRSQGSNEQFF. For the CDR3, the DNA is TGTGCCAGCAGCTTCTATCGATCACAGGGGAGCAATGAGCAGTTCTTC.

The chain has TRBV6-5 and TRBJ2-1; the match to TRBD2 covers 8 bases. The CDR3 contains 16 residues. V dropped 2 bases and J dropped 0; count of bases not matched to a gene: 3. CDR1 and CDR2 (germline): MNHEY, SVGAGI. DNA of the CDR3: TGTGCCAGCAGTTACACGCTAGCGGGCTCCTACAATGAGCAGTTCTTC. It is translated as CASSYTLAGSYNEQFF.

The chain recombines TRBV5-1 with TRBJ2-1; TRBD2 aligns across 12 bases. Trimming took 1 base from V and 0 from J; bases not matched to a gene: 5. Germline lookup yields CDR1 SGHRS and CDR2 YFSETQ. The CDR3 spans 18 residues. The CDR3: CASSLIPSGGASYNEQFF. The CDR3 DNA follows: TGCGCCAGCAGCTTGATTCCTAGCGGGGGGGCCTCCTACAATGAGCAGTTCTTC.

The chain joins TRBV5-6 to TRBJ1-6; TRBD1 agrees at 8 bases. Trimming cost V 3 bases and J 9 bases; bases outside gene matches: 8. Per the germline V gene, CDR1 is SGHDT and CDR2 is YYEEEE. The CDR3 extends over 15 amino acids. CDR3 bases: TGTGCCAGCAGCTCAACAGGACAGGGAGCTTCACCCCTCCACTTT. It is translated as CASSSTGQGASPLHF.

The genes are TRBV19 and TRBJ2-7; 9 bases fit TRBD1. The trim removed 4 bases at V and 6 bases at J, leaving 7 bases unmatched. This CDR3 is 14 amino acids long. Germline CDR1 and CDR2: LNHDA and SQIVND (reference sequence). CDR3: CASSTGQGSVEQYF. CDR3 nucleotide sequence: TGTGCCAGTAGTACCGGACAGGGGTCGGTCGAGCAGTACTTC.

The CDR3 spells CATSRGGGYSNQPQHF. CDR3 sequence (DNA): TGTGCCACCAGCAGAGGGGGGGGTTATAGCAATCAGCCCCAGCATTTT. The rearrangement joins TRBV15 to TRBJ1-5, with D possibly being TRBD1 (5 bases). Trimming left V 1 base short and J 0 bases short, with 10 bases between. This CDR3 has 16 residues. Per germline, CDR1 LNHNV and CDR2 YYDKDF (reference sequence).

J is TRBJ2-2 and V is TRBV7-9; D is unresolved. Per the germline V gene, CDR1 is SEHNR and CDR2 is FQNEAQ (reference sequence). Trimming removed 6 bases from V and 4 bases from J, with 15 bases in between. The CDR3 is 15 amino acids. CDR3 amino acids: CASSPRALRTGELFF. Here the CDR3 DNA reads TGTGCCAGCAGTCCCCGTGCGCTACGCACCGGGGAGCTGTTTTTT. The variable domain in full, with the rest retrieved from reference TRBV7-9 and TRBJ2-2, is DTGVSQNPRHKITKRGQNVTFRCDPISEHNRLYWYRQTLGQGPEFLTYFQNEAQLEKSRLLSDRFSAERPKGSFSTLEIQRTEQGDSAMYLCASSPRALRTGELFFGEGSRLTVL.

This clone was found a few times. The CDR3: CASSQGNNEQFF. In DNA, the CDR3 is TGTGCCAGCAGCCAGGGAAACAATGAGCAGTTCTTC. V is TRBV2 and J is TRBJ2-1; weak D call: TRBD1 (5 bases). In germline, CDR1 is SNHLY, CDR2 FYNNEI. CDR3 length: 12 residues. V was clipped by 6 bases and J by 5 bases, with 8 bases between them.

The rearrangement links TRBV30 to TRBJ2-5; D is unresolved. Between the trimmed V and J ends, which lost 2 bases and 5 bases, there was a span of 9 bases. This CDR3 is built from 12 residues. In germline, CDR1 is GTSNPN, CDR2 SVGIG (reference sequence). The CDR3 sequence is CAWSTSRETQYF. The CDR3 region has the DNA TGTGCCTGGAGTACTTCGAGGGAGACCCAGTACTTC. Variable domain in full (rest from reference TRBV30 and TRBJ2-5): SQTIHQWPATLVQPVGSPLSLECTVEGTSNPNLYWYRQAAGRGLQLLFYSVGIGQISSEVPQNLSASRPQDRQFILSSKKLLLSDSGFYLCAWSTSRETQYFGPGTRLLVL.

The chain joins TRBV27 to TRBJ1-3, with D perhaps matching TRBD1 (5 bases). The CDR3 spans 15 residues. Trimming stripped 6 bases from V and 0 bases from J, with 12 bases between. CDR1 is MNHEY and CDR2 is SMNVEV in the germline V gene (reference sequence). DNA for the CDR3: TGTGCCAGCAGCCCTCGACAGAGCTCTGGAAACACCATATATTTT. This codes for CASSPRQSSGNTIYF.

The rearrangement joins TRBV5-1 to TRBJ1-4; perhaps TRBD1 as D (5 bases). V was shortened by 4 bases and J by 6 bases, with 13 bases between the two germline ends. CDR1 SGHRS and CDR2 YFSETQ come from the germline V gene. The CDR3 extends over 14 amino acids. CDR3 nucleotide sequence: TGCGCCAGCAGCCCAGGAGGGGCAGATGAAAAACTGTTTTTT. Its translation is CASSPGGADEKLFF.